These T cell receptor beta chains were read from a single sample in a study of blood T cell repertoires in COVID-19. Sequencing used immunoSEQ multiplex PCR; TCRdb keeps in-frame clones, though not all of them. The repertoire consists of about 76,000 clones, with around 91% occurring once and the leading ten covering roughly 6%. The sequencing input was peripheral blood. The receptors stem from a human donor in a cohort sampled during active COVID-19. The CDR3 runs from the conserved cysteine through the conserved F or W. The order of the fields is clone size, D gene, J gene, V gene, CDR3 protein, CDR3 DNA. A D gene is named only where the DNA matches it firmly. Size values are once, few and many counts, or a class for expanded clones, and some rows have none.

>NA|NA|TRBJ2-7|TRBV14
CASSQASYEQYF
TGTGCCAGTAGCCAGGCTTCCTACGAGCAGTACTTC
>NA|NA|TRBJ2-7|TRBV6-5
CASSSYYEQYF
TGTGCCAGCAGCTCCTATTACGAGCAGTACTTC
>NA|NA|TRBJ1-5|TRBV5-5
CASSLDTYSNQPQHF
TGTGCCAGCAGCTTGGATACATATAGCAATCAGCCCCAGCATTTT
>NA|NA|TRBJ1-3|TRBV30
CAWTPGGNTIYF
TGTGCCTGGACCCCTGGCGGAAACACCATATATTTT
>few|NA|TRBJ2-1|TRBV4-1
CASSQEALARNEQFF
TGCGCCAGCAGCCAAGAGGCTTTAGCACGAAATGAGCAGTTCTTC
>NA|TRBD1|TRBJ2-2|TRBV7-2
CASTLTGGRPGELFF
TGTGCCAGCACCTTGACAGGGGGCAGGCCCGGGGAGCTGTTTTTT
>NA|NA|TRBJ1-2|TRBV18
CASSHDRNYGYTF
TGTGCCAGCTCACATGACAGGAACTATGGCTACACCTTC
>NA|NA|TRBJ1-4|TRBV20-1
CSASMTIFEYVVSEKLFF
TGCAGTGCTAGTATGACAATATTCGAATATGTGGTTAGTGAAAAACTGTTTTTT
>once|NA|TRBJ2-5|TRBV7-3
CASSLEVASPETQYF
TGTGCCAGCAGCTTAGAGGTAGCCTCGCCTGAGACCCAGTACTTC
>once|TRBD2|TRBJ2-1|TRBV4-2
CASSQGDGGGNEQFF
TGTGCCAGCAGCCAGGGTGACGGCGGGGGCAATGAGCAGTTCTTC
>few|NA|TRBJ2-3|TRBV7-3
CASSQGGFSTDTQYF
TGTGCCAGCAGTCAGGGGGGTTTTAGCACAGATACGCAGTATTTT
>NA|NA|TRBJ1-2|TRBV4-3
CASSQQTPGPYGYTF
TGCGCCAGCAGCCAACAGACTCCCGGCCCCTATGGCTACACCTTC
>NA|NA|TRBJ1-5|TRBV6-5
CASSYSRGNDQPQHF
TGTGCCAGCAGTTACTCGAGGGGGAATGATCAGCCCCAGCATTTT
>NA|NA|TRBJ1-4|TRBV6-5
CASSSTESTNEKLFF
TGTGCCAGCAGTTCGACAGAGTCAACTAATGAAAAACTGTTTTTT
>NA|NA|TRBJ2-7|TRBV11-2
CASSIRGGGSSYEQYF
TGTGCCAGCAGCATTAGGGGGGGTGGGAGCTCCTACGAGCAGTACTTC
>NA|TRBD2|TRBJ2-5|TRBV7-2
CATRDPAGGTLYF
TGTGCCACCCGCGACCCAGCGGGGGGAACCCTCTACTTC
>once|TRBD1|TRBJ1-6|TRBV15
CATSTAVFSARDRYSPLHF
TGTGCCACCAGCACCGCGGTGTTTTCGGCCCGGGACAGATATTCACCCCTCCACTTT
>NA|TRBD1|TRBJ2-7|TRBV6-1
CASSEFRDSSYEQYF
TGTGCCAGCAGTGAATTTCGGGACAGCTCCTACGAGCAGTACTTC
>NA|TRBD1|TRBJ2-7|TRBV10-3
CAISEMAGGVYEQYF
TGTGCCATCAGTGAGATGGCAGGGGGCGTCTACGAGCAGTACTTC
>NA|NA|TRBJ1-2|TRBV19
CASTTQRGSNYGYTF
TGTGCCAGTACCACCCAAAGGGGATCCAACTATGGCTACACCTTC
>NA|NA|TRBJ2-5|TRBV10-3
CAISESLRDRQETQYF
TGTGCCATCAGTGAGTCGTTGCGGGACCGCCAAGAGACCCAGTACTTC
>NA|NA|TRBJ2-7|TRBV6-5
CASSRGIVSYEQYF
TGTGCCAGCAGCCGGGGGATTGTCTCCTACGAGCAGTACTTC
>NA|TRBD2|TRBJ2-1|TRBV5-1
CASRVALRGASYNEQFF
TGCGCCAGCAGGGTCGCGTTGCGGGGGGCCTCCTACAATGAGCAGTTCTTC
>NA|NA|TRBJ2-6|TRBV19
CASSITGYGANVLTF
TGTGCCAGTAGTATTACAGGGTATGGGGCCAACGTCCTGACTTTC
>NA|TRBD2|TRBJ2-3|TRBV7-9
CASSLLPAGGPGTDTQYF
TGTGCCAGCAGCTTATTGCCAGCGGGGGGGCCTGGCACAGATACGCAGTATTTT
>once|TRBD1|TRBJ1-1|TRBV27
CASSRGTANTEAFF
TGTGCCAGCAGCCGAGGGACAGCGAACACTGAAGCTTTCTTT
>NA|TRBD1|TRBJ2-3|TRBV4-2
CASTQGDRPFVGTDTQYF
TGTGCCAGCACACAGGGGGACAGACCCTTTGTGGGGACAGATACGCAGTATTTT
>NA|NA|TRBJ2-6|TRBV7-2
CASSQLASGANVLTF
TGTGCCAGCAGCCAGTTAGCATCTGGGGCCAACGTCCTGACTTTC
>NA|TRBD1|TRBJ1-4|TRBV19
CASSIDRGNEKLFF
TGTGCCAGTAGTATCGACAGGGGTAATGAAAAACTGTTTTTT
>NA|TRBD1|TRBJ2-3|TRBV10-3
CAIAQGASRITDTQYF
TGTGCCATAGCACAGGGGGCTAGTAGAATCACAGATACGCAGTATTTT
>NA|NA|TRBJ1-4|TRBV12-5
CASGPDRRNEKLFF
TGTGCTAGTGGCCCTGACAGGAGGAATGAAAAACTGTTTTTT
>NA|NA|TRBJ2-7|TRBV2
CASRLPPRAYEQYF
TGTGCCAGCAGACTCCCCCCTCGGGCCTACGAGCAGTACTTC
>NA|NA|TRBJ2-5|TRBV2
CASSLAWETQYF
TGTGCCAGCAGTCTAGCTTGGGAGACCCAGTACTTC
>NA|NA|TRBJ1-3|TRBV5-1
CASQGQQTGNTIYF
TGCGCCAGCCAGGGGCAACAAACTGGAAACACCATATATTTT
>NA|TRBD1|TRBJ2-7|TRBV5-6
CASSCTGTVSYEQYF
TGTGCCAGCAGTTGCACCGGGACAGTCTCCTACGAGCAGTACTTC
>once|NA|TRBJ1-5|TRBV7-2
CASSSGTNNQPQHF
TGTGCCAGCAGCTCCGGGACAAACAATCAGCCCCAGCATTTT
>NA|TRBD1|TRBJ1-1|TRBV10-2
CASRTPGTGEAFF
TGCGCCAGCAGGACTCCCGGGACAGGCGAAGCTTTCTTT
>NA|NA|TRBJ1-6|TRBV6-2/TRBV6-3
CASSYRQIYNSPLHF
TGTGCCAGCAGTTACCGACAAATCTATAATTCACCCCTCCACTTT
>NA|NA|TRBJ1-2|TRBV7-9
CASSPGYGYTF
TGTGCCAGCAGTCCAGGGTATGGCTACACCTTC
>NA|NA|TRBJ2-1|TRBV7-9
CASFRGAYNEQFF
TGTGCCAGCTTCCGCGGGGCCTACAATGAGCAGTTCTTC
>NA|NA|TRBJ1-1|TRBV18
CASSLLLQDTEAFF
TGTGCCAGCTCACTCCTCTTGCAGGACACTGAAGCTTTCTTT
>NA|TRBD2|TRBJ2-3|TRBV9
CASSVVAGGISTDTQYF
TGTGCCAGCAGCGTAGTAGCGGGGGGGATTAGCACAGATACGCAGTATTTT
>NA|NA|TRBJ2-1|TRBV5-1
CASSSRRGRLEQFF
TGCGCCAGCAGCTCGCGCAGGGGCCGCCTGGAGCAGTTCTTC
>NA|NA|TRBJ1-5|TRBV7-2
CASSLGAGTGQPQHF
TGTGCCAGCAGCTTAGGGGCGGGGACGGGGCAGCCCCAGCATTTT
>NA|NA|TRBJ1-4|TRBV19
CASIRSGSVNEKLFF
TGTGCCAGTATCAGAAGCGGAAGTGTTAATGAAAAACTGTTTTTT
>NA|TRBD1|TRBJ1-1|TRBV7-9
CASRLTGEPRAFF
TGTGCCAGCAGACTGACAGGGGAGCCAAGAGCTTTCTTT
>NA|NA|TRBJ2-2|TRBV6-5
CASRGQHTGELFF
TGTGCCAGCAGGGGCCAGCACACCGGGGAGCTGTTTTTT
>NA|TRBD2|TRBJ2-5|TRBV10-2
CASSEESAGAETQYF
TGCGCCAGCAGTGAGGAGTCAGCGGGGGCAGAGACCCAGTACTTC
>NA|TRBD1|TRBJ2-2|TRBV2
CASRPQGTGELFF
TGTGCCAGCAGGCCACAGGGGACCGGGGAGCTGTTTTTT
>NA|TRBD1|TRBJ1-1|TRBV11-2
CASSPGQPWAFF
TGTGCCAGCAGCCCGGGACAGCCCTGGGCTTTCTTT
>NA|TRBD1|TRBJ1-4|TRBV18
CASSSTTGSNEKLFF
TGTGCCAGCTCATCGACGACAGGGTCGAATGAAAAACTGTTTTTT
>NA|NA|TRBJ2-1|TRBV14
CASATAGSSYNEQFF
TGTGCCAGCGCCACGGCCGGGAGCTCCTACAATGAGCAGTTCTTC
>NA|TRBD2|TRBJ2-5|TRBV9
CASSEGGTSGAGETQYF
TGTGCCAGCAGCGAGGGAGGGACTAGCGGGGCTGGAGAGACCCAGTACTTC